This TCR beta chain was captured in a study of Graves' ophthalmopathy and Graves' hyperthyroidism. The TCR beta CDR3 regions underwent amplification from RNA transcripts. The first round was an RT-PCR with HTBI primers, and the second round was a multiplex PCR. TCRdb redid the calling of the multiplex PCR reads with MiXCR, one entry per CDR3 protein. The repertoire holds some 750,000 distinct CDR3 sequences, with around 40% as singletons. Clinical symptoms, serum thyroxine, TRAb, thyroid ultrasound and orbital computed tomography formed the basis of diagnosis. About this clonotype itself: The junction departs from germline at one end; a sequencing error may be responsible.

Germline V gene sequence: CDR1 MNHEY, CDR2 SVGAGI. The CDR3 contains 14 residues. Material: peripheral blood. The chain is built from TRBV6-5 and TRBJ1-5, with a weak D call TRBD1 (6 bases). The TCR was taken from an adult man with Graves' ophthalmopathy. CDR3 sequence: CAISYDRRGQPQHF. For the CDR3, the DNA is TGTGCCATCAGTTACGACAGGAGGGGACAGCCCCAGCATTTT.